This T cell receptor (beta chain) was observed in a study of T cells and Merkel cell carcinoma outcomes. Study results and caveats: Reportedly, T-cell repertoire with density predicts Merkel cell carcinoma outcomes.

Data came from immunoSEQ multiplex PCR; TCRdb stores just in-frame clones and leaves some out. The sample has approximately 2,800 clones, around 95% seen once. A note on this clone: As yet, its antigen is unknown.

The receptor comes from a human donor with Merkel cell carcinoma. Sequencing was done on a sample of tumor tissue from Merkel cell carcinoma.

CDR3 nucleotide sequence: TGTGCCAGCAGCTTCGTAGTTGGGCGGTATGGCTACACCTTC. It codes for CASSFVVGRYGYTF. The chain carries TRBV7-2 and TRBJ1-2; D unclear. CDR1 and CDR2 (germline): SGHTA, FQGNSA. The CDR3 is made up of 14 amino acids. The V end lost 3 bases, the J end lost 5 bases, and 13 bases lay between the germline ends.